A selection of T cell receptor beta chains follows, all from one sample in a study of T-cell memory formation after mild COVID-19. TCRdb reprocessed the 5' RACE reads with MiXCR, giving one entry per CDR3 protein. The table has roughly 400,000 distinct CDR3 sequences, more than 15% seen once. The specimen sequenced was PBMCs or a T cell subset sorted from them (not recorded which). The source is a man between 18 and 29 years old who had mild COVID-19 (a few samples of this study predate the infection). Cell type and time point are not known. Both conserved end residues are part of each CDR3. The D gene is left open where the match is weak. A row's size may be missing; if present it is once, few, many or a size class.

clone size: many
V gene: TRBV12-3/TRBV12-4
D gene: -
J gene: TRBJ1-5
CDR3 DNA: TGTGCCAGCAGTTTAGGGGGGAGGGGAAATCAGCCCCAGCATTTT
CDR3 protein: CASSLGGRGNQPQHF

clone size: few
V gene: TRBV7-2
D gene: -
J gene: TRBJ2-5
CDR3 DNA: TGTGCCAGCAGCCTAACAGGGCACCAAGAGACCCAGTACTTC
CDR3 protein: CASSLTGHQETQYF

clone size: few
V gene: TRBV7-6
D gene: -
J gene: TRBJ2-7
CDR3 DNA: TGTGCCAGCAGCCCCCATATGACAGGAGGGGACAAGCAGTACTTC
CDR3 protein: CASSPHMTGGDKQYF

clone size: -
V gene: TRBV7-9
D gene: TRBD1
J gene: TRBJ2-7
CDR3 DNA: TGTGCCAGCAGCCCAAACAGGGGTTTCTCCTACGAGCAGTACTTC
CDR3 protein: CASSPNRGFSYEQYF

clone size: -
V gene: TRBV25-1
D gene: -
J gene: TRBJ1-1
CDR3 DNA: TGTGCCAGCAGGGGCGGGGGGCCGAACACTGAAGCTTTCTTT
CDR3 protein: CASRGGGPNTEAFF

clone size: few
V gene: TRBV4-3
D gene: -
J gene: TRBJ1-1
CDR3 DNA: TGCGCCAGCAGCCGTGGGGCGAACACTGAAGCTTTCTTT
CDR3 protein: CASSRGANTEAFF

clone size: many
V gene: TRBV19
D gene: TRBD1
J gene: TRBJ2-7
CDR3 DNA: TGTGCCAGTAGTCAAAGATCAGGGGGTCACGAGCAGTACTTC
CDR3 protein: CASSQRSGGHEQYF

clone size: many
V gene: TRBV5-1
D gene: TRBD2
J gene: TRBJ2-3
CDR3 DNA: TGCGCCAGCAGCTTCGATAGCGGGGATACGCAGTATTTT
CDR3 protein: CASSFDSGDTQYF

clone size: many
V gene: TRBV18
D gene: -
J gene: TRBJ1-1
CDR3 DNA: TGTGCCAGCTCACCAAGGAATTTGAACACTGAAGCTTTCTTT
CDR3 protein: CASSPRNLNTEAFF

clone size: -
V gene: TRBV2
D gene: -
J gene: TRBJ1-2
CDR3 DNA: TGTGCCAGCAGTGAGGAACAGGGAGGCTATGGCTACACCTTC
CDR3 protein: CASSEEQGGYGYTF

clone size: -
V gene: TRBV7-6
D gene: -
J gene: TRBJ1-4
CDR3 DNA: TGTGCCAGCAGCCCCCACAATTACGAAAAACTGTTTTTT
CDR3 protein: CASSPHNYEKLFF

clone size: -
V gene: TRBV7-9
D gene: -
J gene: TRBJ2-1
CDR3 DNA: TGTGCCAGCAGCCCACAGGGAATCCTCTACAATGAGCAGTTCTTC
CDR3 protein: CASSPQGILYNEQFF

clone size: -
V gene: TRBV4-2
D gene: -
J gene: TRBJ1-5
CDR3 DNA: TGTGCCAGCAGCCAAGAGCCGATCGGGAAGCCCAATCAGCCCCAGCATTTT
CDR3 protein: CASSQEPIGKPNQPQHF

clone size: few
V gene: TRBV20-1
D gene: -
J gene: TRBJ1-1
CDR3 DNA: TGCAGTGCTAGAGATACGATACCACCGAACACTGAAGCTTTCTTT
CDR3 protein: CSARDTIPPNTEAFF

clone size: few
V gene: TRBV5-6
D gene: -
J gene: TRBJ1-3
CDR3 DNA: TGTGCCAGCAGTCCGGGACATCGCAGTGGAAACACCATATATTTT
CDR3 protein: CASSPGHRSGNTIYF

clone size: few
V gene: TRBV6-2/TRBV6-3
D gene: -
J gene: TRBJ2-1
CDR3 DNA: TGTGCCAGCAGCACGGGGTTCGGGACGGGTAATGAGCAGTTCTTC
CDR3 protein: CASSTGFGTGNEQFF

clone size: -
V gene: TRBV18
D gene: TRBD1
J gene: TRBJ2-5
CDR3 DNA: TGTGCCAGCTCACCACAGGGGGCGTTGGAGACCCAGTACTTC
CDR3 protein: CASSPQGALETQYF

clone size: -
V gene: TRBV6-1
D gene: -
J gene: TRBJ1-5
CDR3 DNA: TGTGCCAGCAGTGATCGGGGGGTTGGGAATCAGCCCCAGCATTTT
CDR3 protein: CASSDRGVGNQPQHF

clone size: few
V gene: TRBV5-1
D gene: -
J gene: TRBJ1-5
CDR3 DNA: TGCGCCAGCAGCTTGCTGGGATATAGCAATCAGCCCCAGCATTTT
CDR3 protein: CASSLLGYSNQPQHF

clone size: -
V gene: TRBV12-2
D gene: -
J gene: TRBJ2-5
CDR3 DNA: TGTGCAAGTCGCTTAGTATTCGTAGGCCCACAAGAGACCCAGTACTTC
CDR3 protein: CASRLVFVGPQETQYF

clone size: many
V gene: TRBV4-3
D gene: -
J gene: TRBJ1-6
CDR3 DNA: TGCGCCAGCAGTTTACAGGGAGGTGGTTCACCCCTCCACTTT
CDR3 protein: CASSLQGGGSPLHF

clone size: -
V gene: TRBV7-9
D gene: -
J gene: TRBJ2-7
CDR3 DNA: TGTGCCAGCAGCCACGGGGCAGGAAGGCTCTACGAGCAGTACTTC
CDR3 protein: CASSHGAGRLYEQYF

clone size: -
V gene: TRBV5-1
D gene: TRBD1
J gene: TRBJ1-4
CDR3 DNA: TGCGCCAGCAGGTTGGCGGACAGGGTTGGTGAAAAACTGTTTTTT
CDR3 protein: CASRLADRVGEKLFF

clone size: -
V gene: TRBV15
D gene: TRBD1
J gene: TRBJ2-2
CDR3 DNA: TGTGCCACCAGCCTTAGGACAGGGGTAAAGACCGGGGAGCTGTTTTTT
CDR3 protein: CATSLRTGVKTGELFF

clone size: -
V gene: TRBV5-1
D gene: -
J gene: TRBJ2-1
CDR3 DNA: TGCGCCAGCAGCTTGGAGATGGGGAAGGGGTACAATGAGCAGTTCTTC
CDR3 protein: CASSLEMGKGYNEQFF

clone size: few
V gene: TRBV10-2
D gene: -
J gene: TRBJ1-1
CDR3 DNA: TGCGCCAGCAGTGAAGGGAGCGAAGGATTCTTT
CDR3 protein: CASSEGSEGFF

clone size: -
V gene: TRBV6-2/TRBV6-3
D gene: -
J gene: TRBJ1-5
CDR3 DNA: TGTGCCAGCCACACCAGAAATCAGCCCCAGCATTTT
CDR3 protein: CASHTRNQPQHF

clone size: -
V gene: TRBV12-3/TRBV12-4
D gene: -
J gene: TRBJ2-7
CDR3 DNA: TGTGCCAGCAGTTTAGAGGCTAATTCGTGGCAGTACTTC
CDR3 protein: CASSLEANSWQYF

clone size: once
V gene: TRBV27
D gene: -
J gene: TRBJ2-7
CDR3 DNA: TGTGCCAGCAGTTTAGTAGGGCGTGCAAACGAGCAGTACTTC
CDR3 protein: CASSLVGRANEQYF

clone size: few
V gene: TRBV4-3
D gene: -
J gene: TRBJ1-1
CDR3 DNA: TGCGCCAGCAGCCACTTACCGGGCACTGACACTGAAGCTTTCTTT
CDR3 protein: CASSHLPGTDTEAFF

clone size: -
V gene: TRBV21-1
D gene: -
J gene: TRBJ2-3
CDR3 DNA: TGTGCCAGCAGCTATAAAACCGGTCTTCCAGGGGCAGATACGCAGTATTTT
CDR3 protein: CASSYKTGLPGADTQYF

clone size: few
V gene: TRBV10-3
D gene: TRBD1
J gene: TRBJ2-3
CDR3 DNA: TGTGCCATCAGTGAAGGGACAGGGGGGGCAGATACGCAGTATTTT
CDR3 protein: CAISEGTGGADTQYF

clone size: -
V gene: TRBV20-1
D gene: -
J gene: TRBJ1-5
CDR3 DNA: TGCAGTGCGCCTCAGGGGATCAGCAATCAGCCCCAGCATTTT
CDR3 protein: CSAPQGISNQPQHF

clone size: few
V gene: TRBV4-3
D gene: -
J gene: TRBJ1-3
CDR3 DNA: TGCGCCAGCAGCCAAGAGGGGTCTGGAAACACCATATATTTT
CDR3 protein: CASSQEGSGNTIYF

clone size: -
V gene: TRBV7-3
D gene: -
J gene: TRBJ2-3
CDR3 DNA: TGTGCCAGCAGCCGCCAAGTCGCAGATACGCAGTATTTT
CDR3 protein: CASSRQVADTQYF

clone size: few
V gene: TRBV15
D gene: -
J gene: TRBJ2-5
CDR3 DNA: TGTGCCACCAGCCACCAGGGAGAGGAGACCCAGTACTTC
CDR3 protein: CATSHQGEETQYF

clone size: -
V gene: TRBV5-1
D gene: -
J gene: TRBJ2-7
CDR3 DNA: TGCGCCAGCAGCTTGAGCGGTTCCCTTACCTACGAGCAGTACTTC
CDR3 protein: CASSLSGSLTYEQYF

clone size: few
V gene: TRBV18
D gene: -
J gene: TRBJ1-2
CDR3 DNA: TGTGCCAGCTCACCAAGGGCAGGGGATGGCTACACCTTC
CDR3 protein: CASSPRAGDGYTF

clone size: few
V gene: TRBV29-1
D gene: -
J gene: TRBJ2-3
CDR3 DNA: TGCAGCGTTGGGACTACGGTCACAGATACGCAGTATTTT
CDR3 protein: CSVGTTVTDTQYF

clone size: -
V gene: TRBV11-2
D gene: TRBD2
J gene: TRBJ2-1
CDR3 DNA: TGTGCCAGCAGCTTCAGAGGGCGGGGGGTCTCCTACAATGAGCAGTTCTTC
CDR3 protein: CASSFRGRGVSYNEQFF